A single TCR beta chain is shown here with its context. Its specificity is not known. Amplification used 60 Vbeta primers and 13 Jbeta primers. The table came from immunoSEQ multiplex PCR; TCRdb's copy has only in-frame clones and leaves some out. The table records more than 75,000 clones, 65% to 75% of them present only once. Deletions cut 5 bases from V and 6 bases from J, with 10 bases between. The CDR3 loop spans 13 amino acids. Germline V gives CDR1 LGHNT, CDR2 FRNRAP. This sample is part of a study of cytomegalovirus exposure and HLA in healthy donors. Study-level results: In an earlier analysis, productive rearrangement rates for most beta V segments clustered near 87% or 30%.

Sequencing was carried out using PBMCs. V is TRBV12-5 and J is TRBJ2-2; D not resolved. The TCR originated in a man in his forties in good health and CMV-seropositive. The CDR3 DNA reads as TGTGCTAGTGGTAAACTTTCCTCCGGGGAGCTGTTTTTT. It is translated as CASGKLSSGELFF. The variable domain in full, completed from reference TRBV12-5 and TRBJ2-2, reads DARVTQTPRHKVTEMGQEVTMRCQPILGHNTVFWYRQTMMQGLELLAYFRNRAPLDDSGMPKDRFSAEMPDATLATLKIQPSEPRDSAVYFCASGKLSSGELFFGEGSRLTVL.